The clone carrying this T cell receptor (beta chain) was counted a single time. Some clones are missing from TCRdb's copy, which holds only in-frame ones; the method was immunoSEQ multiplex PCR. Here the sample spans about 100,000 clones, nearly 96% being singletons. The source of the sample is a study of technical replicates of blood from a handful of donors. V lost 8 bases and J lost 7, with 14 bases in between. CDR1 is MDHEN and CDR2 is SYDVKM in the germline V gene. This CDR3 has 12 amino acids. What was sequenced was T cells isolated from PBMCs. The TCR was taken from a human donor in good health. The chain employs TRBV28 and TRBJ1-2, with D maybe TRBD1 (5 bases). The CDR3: CASHWSGIGYTF. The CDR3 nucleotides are TGTGCCAGCCACTGGTCAGGGATTGGCTACACCTTC.